These 31 T cell receptor beta chains were sequenced from one sample in a study of shared clonotypes between healthy human individuals. Data came from immunoSEQ multiplex PCR; TCRdb stores just in-frame clones and leaves some out. The sample carries 490,000 or so clones, 76% recorded once. The material sequenced was PBMCs. Receptors originate from a woman aged 40 to 50 in good health. Some clones in this sample may be carry-over from other donors' samples.

Comment on this clone: A far larger clone is a single base away, which makes a read error likely. Other DNA sequences from this sample encode an identical CDR3 as well. In DNA, the CDR3 is TGTGCCAGCAGTGACTCAGGCCACACCGGGGAGCTGTTTTTT. Its translation: CASSDSGHTGELFF. The chain employs TRBV6-4 and TRBJ2-2; no firm D call. Deletions cut 0 bases from V and 3 bases from J, with 5 bases between. This CDR3 has 14 amino acids. The germline CDR1 and CDR2 sequences are MRHNA and SNTAGT.

The chain has TRBV9 and TRBJ2-3; 13 nucleotides match TRBD2. This CDR3 is built from 16 residues. Trimming cost V 4 bases and J 6 bases; bases outside gene matches: 8. Germline V gene data show CDR1 as SGDLS and CDR2 as YYNGEE. CDR3 amino acids: CASSPRTSGSPDTQYF. DNA of the CDR3: TGTGCCAGCAGCCCTCGGACTAGCGGGAGCCCCGATACGCAGTATTTT.

The chain recombines TRBV4-1 with TRBJ2-7; D gene ambiguous. This CDR3 has 15 residues. The ends were cut back, 0 bases at V and 4 bases at J, with 13 bases in the middle. Germline loops: CDR1 MGHRA, CDR2 YSYEKL. CDR3 coding DNA: TGCGCCAGCAGCCAAGATTACCGCGATGGATACGAGCAGTACTTC. Its translation: CASSQDYRDGYEQYF.

V and J are TRBV28 and TRBJ2-7; tentative D call: TRBD1 (6 bases). Trimming removed 6 bases from V and 5 bases from J, with 20 bases in between. The length of the CDR3 is 15 residues. Germline CDR1 and CDR2: MDHEN and SYDVKM. The CDR3 loop reads CASRQAGQLFHEQYF. Here the CDR3 DNA reads TGTGCCAGCAGACAAGCTGGACAGTTATTCCACGAGCAGTACTTC.

The CDR3 DNA follows: TGTGCCAGCAGCAGCTTTTGCCGGGACAGGGGTATTATTAGGGCCGGGGGCAATGAGCAGTTCTTC. This translates into CASSSFCRDRGIIRAGGNEQFF. V usage is TRBV21-1 and J usage is TRBJ2-1; the table names TRBD1, a call not compared with the DNA. TRBV21-1 is a pseudogene locus. This CDR3 comprises 22 residues.

This clone was seen more than once but under ten times. V usage is TRBV4-1 and J usage is TRBJ2-2; D remains unclear. CDR1 and CDR2 from the germline V gene are MGHRA and YSYEKL. Trimming removed 2 bases from V and 6 bases from J, with 7 bases in between. The CDR3 sequence is 13 residues long. As DNA, the CDR3 is TGCGCCAGCAGCCAATGGGGTTCCGGGGAGCTGTTTTTT. It codes for CASSQWGSGELFF.

V is TRBV5-4 and J is TRBJ2-7; 9 bases map to TRBD1. Germline lookup yields CDR1 SGHNT and CDR2 YYREEE (reference sequence). CDR3 size: 15 residues. Trimming removed 4 bases from V and 2 bases from J; junction bases left unmatched: 7. DNA of the CDR3: TGTGCCAGCAGCCCCGGGACAGGGCGCCCCTACGAGCAGTACTTC. Protein sequence: CASSPGTGRPYEQYF.

This clone was recorded many times. The V and J genes are TRBV4-2 and TRBJ2-1; 7 nucleotides align to TRBD2. This CDR3 is 16 amino acids long. Germline V lookup: CDR1 LGHNA, CDR2 YNFKEQ. After removal of 0 bases from V and 6 bases from J, the junction contained 8 bases not matched to a gene. The CDR3: CASSQDMGRELNEQFF. The DNA for the CDR3 is TGTGCCAGCAGCCAAGATATGGGGCGGGAGCTCAATGAGCAGTTCTTC.

The genes are TRBV10-2 and TRBJ2-3; 10 bases line up with TRBD2. Trimming cost V 6 bases and J 6 bases; bases outside gene matches: 9. This CDR3 spans 15 amino acids. CDR1 is WSHSY, CDR2 SAAADI, per germline. The chain's CDR3 is CASRRAGGPGDTQYF. CDR3 sequence (DNA): TGCGCCAGCAGAAGAGCGGGAGGGCCCGGTGATACGCAGTATTTT.

V gene TRBV5-1 combines with J gene TRBJ2-7; TRBD1 might be the D (6 bases). In germline, CDR1 is SGHRS, CDR2 YFSETQ. Trimming stripped 3 bases from V and 4 bases from J, with 20 bases between. The CDR3 has 16 residues. DNA of the CDR3: TGCGCCAGCAGCTCCAACACAGGGAGTTTGTCTTACGAGCAGTACTTC. Translation: CASSSNTGSLSYEQYF.

The genes are TRBV4-3 and TRBJ2-3, with D perhaps matching TRBD2 (6 bases). V lost 0 bases and J 5 bases, leaving 18 bases between the germline ends. The germline gives CDR1 LGHNA, CDR2 YSLEER. The CDR3 contains 17 residues. The CDR3, as DNA: TGCGCCAGCAGCCAAGATCACATTAGCGGCGTGGGAGATACGCAGTATTTT. It translates to CASSQDHISGVGDTQYF.

The chain couples TRBV2 to TRBJ2-7; D is unresolved. The ends were cut back, 7 bases at V and 6 bases at J, with 25 bases in the middle. The CDR3 is 16 residues long. The germline gives CDR1 SNHLY, CDR2 FYNNEI. CDR3 residues: CASIPPGSGPSSEQYF. Here the CDR3 DNA reads TGTGCCAGCATCCCCCCCGGGTCGGGTCCCTCCAGCGAGCAGTACTTC.

Regarding this clone: An end of the junction does not agree with germline; a read error may underlie this. The chain joins TRBV6-5 to TRBJ2-3, with 11 positions matching TRBD2. Germline loops: CDR1 MNHEY, CDR2 SVGAGI. CDR3 length: 15 residues. The CDR3 nucleotides read TGTACCAGCAGTTACTCACTAGCGGGAGTAGATACGCAGTATTTT. Its translation is CTSSYSLAGVDTQYF.

A single count supports this clone. The chain couples TRBV6-5 to TRBJ2-1, with D unresolved. The germline gives CDR1 MNHEY, CDR2 SVGAGI. The V end was cut by 8 bases, the J end by 4 bases, with 15 bases between. The CDR3 spans 14 residues. DNA for the CDR3: TGTGCCAGCCGTTGGGCTTCCGATTACAATGAGCAGTTCTTC. This sequence encodes CASRWASDYNEQFF.

CDR3 protein: CASSMGQRDQPQHF. CDR3 nucleotide sequence: TGTGCCAGTAGTATGGGACAGAGAGATCAGCCCCAGCATTTT. The chain links TRBV19 to TRBJ1-5, with 7 bases identical to TRBD1. The germline CDR1 and CDR2 sequences are LNHDA and SQIVND (reference sequence). CDR3 length equals 14 residues. Trimming at V came to 3 bases and at J to 5 bases, leaving 4 bases not matched to a gene.

The J gene is TRBJ1-2, the V gene TRBV4-1, with D maybe TRBD1 (5 bases). The germline CDR1 and CDR2 sequences are MGHRA and YSYEKL. Trimming took off 2 bases at V and 1 base at J, with 14 bases between the two ends. The CDR3 consists of 16 residues. The CDR3 region is CASSQPTRGSNYGYTF. The CDR3 coding sequence is TGCGCCAGCAGCCAACCAACGAGGGGCAGTAACTATGGCTACACCTTC.

The chain uses TRBV11-2 and TRBJ1-1; tentative D call: TRBD1 (5 bases). The CDR3 sequence is 16 residues long. Germline V gives CDR1 SGHAT, CDR2 FQNNGV. V lost 5 bases, J lost 5 bases, and 21 bases lay in between. The CDR3 coding sequence is TGTGCCAGCAGCCAAGCCACCGGGCGATGGGGGACTGAAGCTTTCTTT. Its translation is CASSQATGRWGTEAFF.

Turning to this clone: A far more abundant clone sits one base away, making this likely a read error. This sequence joins TRBV4-2 and TRBJ2-2, with a weak D call TRBD2 (6 bases). V was trimmed by 8 bases and J by 3 bases, leaving 22 bases between them. Looked up from germline, CDR1 is LGHNA and CDR2 is YNFKEQ. This CDR3 has 17 amino acids. CDR3 protein: CASQLTGRGDYTGELFF. For the CDR3, the DNA is TGTGCCAGCCAACTAACCGGGAGAGGGGATTACACCGGGGAGCTGTTTTTT.

The V and J genes are TRBV11-2 and TRBJ2-2; D gene ambiguous. V dropped 1 base and J dropped 3 bases, with 3 bases sitting between them. Germline loops: CDR1 SGHAT, CDR2 FQNNGV. The CDR3 is made up of 13 amino acids. DNA for the CDR3: TGTGCCAGCAGCTTAGTCCACACCGGGGAGCTGTTTTTT. Translated, it gives CASSLVHTGELFF.

The table lists this clone with many counts. The same CDR3 arises from other DNA sequences in this sample as well. The V gene is TRBV30, the J gene TRBJ2-1; TRBD2 aligns across 13 bases. This CDR3 spans 15 amino acids. The germline CDR1 and CDR2 sequences are GTSNPN and SVGIG (reference sequence). Trimming took 1 base from V and 8 from J; bases not matched to a gene: 5. CDR3 coding DNA: TGTGCCTGGAGTGAGGGACTAGCGGGAAGGGATGAGCAGTTCTTC. Translating gives CAWSEGLAGRDEQFF.

This chain connects TRBV14 to TRBJ1-3; D perhaps matches TRBD1 (5 bases). CDR1 and CDR2 (germline): SGHDN, FVKESK. The V end was cut by 1 base, the J end by 0 bases, with 10 bases between. CDR3 length: 16 amino acids. The DNA of the CDR3 is TGTGCCAGCAGCCAAGTGGGACGGGTCTCTGGAAACACCATATATTTT. This sequence encodes CASSQVGRVSGNTIYF.

As concerns this clone: The same CDR3 arises from other DNA sequences in this sample as well. The chain is built from TRBV19 and TRBJ1-1; 7 bases match TRBD1. CDR3 length equals 13 residues. Germline V gives CDR1 LNHDA, CDR2 SQIVND (reference sequence). Germline trimming cut 5 bases from V and 1 base from J; bases unmatched to any gene: 1. In DNA form, the CDR3 reads TGTGCCAGTAGTCGGACAGGGAACACTGAAGCTTTCTTT. This translates into CASSRTGNTEAFF.

This sequence joins TRBV7-8 and TRBJ1-4; 9 bases are a match to TRBD1. V lost 5 bases to trimming and J lost 7 bases; unmatched junction nucleotides: 11. Germline V lookup: CDR1 SGHVS, CDR2 FQNEAQ. The CDR3 has 16 residues. CDR3 sequence: CASSARPSGQGEKLFF. Written as DNA, the CDR3 is TGTGCCAGCAGCGCCCGACCATCGGGACAGGGTGAAAAACTGTTTTTT.

The V and J genes are TRBV27 and TRBJ2-5; D perhaps matches TRBD2 (6 bases). TRBJ2-7 matches the DNA end more closely, so the J call is doubtful. This CDR3 is built from 15 residues. Germline values: CDR1 MNHEY, CDR2 SMNVEV (reference sequence). The CDR3 nucleotides read TGTGCCAGCAGCCTCCTAGCGCCAGGGCCCTACGAGCAGTACTTC. Amino acid sequence: CASSLLAPGPYEQYF.

This clone has a handful of counts. V gene TRBV4-1 combines with J gene TRBJ2-7; 7 positions match TRBD2. Germline V CDR1 and CDR2: MGHRA, YSYEKL. The CDR3 is 14 amino acids. V lost 5 bases, J lost 4 bases, and 8 bases stayed unmatched. For the CDR3, the DNA is TGCGCCAGCAGCTACGTGGGGGGGAGGTACGAGCAGTACTTC. This encodes CASSYVGGRYEQYF.

The V call is TRBV28, the J call TRBJ2-7; 7 bases fit TRBD2. The CDR3 length is 14 residues. Trimming at V came to 4 bases and at J to 7 bases, leaving 10 bases not matched to a gene. Germline values: CDR1 MDHEN, CDR2 SYDVKM. This CDR3 is CASSSPALGGEQYF. The CDR3, as DNA: TGTGCCAGCAGTTCTCCCGCCCTGGGAGGGGAGCAGTACTTC.

The gene calls are TRBV11-2 and TRBJ2-2; 7 nucleotides line up with TRBD1. The CDR3 consists of 16 residues. The J segment lost 7 bases and the V segment lost 4 bases, leaving 12 bases of the junction unmatched. Germline CDR1 reads SGHAT; CDR2 reads FQNNGV. The CDR3 here is CASSSGPGQLDGELFF. CDR3 in DNA: TGTGCCAGCAGCTCGGGCCCGGGACAGTTGGACGGGGAGCTGTTTTTT.

The rearrangement joins TRBV4-2 to TRBJ2-1; D gene ambiguous. Germline V CDR1 and CDR2: LGHNA, YNFKEQ. V was cut by 4 bases and J by 8 bases, with 12 bases left in between. CDR3 length: 13 amino acids. CDR3 in amino acids: CASSPTEFYEQFF. CDR3 nucleotides: TGTGCCAGCAGCCCCACAGAGTTCTATGAGCAGTTCTTC.

This clone was observed once. V and J are TRBV4-1 and TRBJ2-1; D remains ambiguous. Trimming removed 0 bases at V and 10 bases at J, with 7 bases between. This CDR3 contains 12 residues. Germline values: CDR1 MGHRA, CDR2 YSYEKL. CDR3 in amino acids: CASSQDRLEQFF. CDR3 bases: TGCGCCAGCAGCCAAGATCGCCTCGAGCAGTTCTTC.

The chain recombines TRBV5-1 with TRBJ1-1; possibly TRBD1 for D (6 bases). CDR1 SGHRS and CDR2 YFSETQ come from the germline V gene. The germline V and J ends were trimmed by 4 bases and 2 bases, with 15 bases remaining between them. There are 15 residues in the CDR3. CDR3 region: CASSAPGTHNTEAFF. The CDR3 bases are TGCGCCAGCAGCGCCCCCGGGACACACAACACTGAAGCTTTCTTT.

J is TRBJ2-7 and V is TRBV11-2; maybe TRBD2 (5 bases). The CDR3 runs 13 residues. Germline CDR1 SGHAT, CDR2 FQNNGV. The V and J ends lost 0 bases and 5 bases respectively, with 8 bases between them. CDR3 DNA: TGTGCCAGCAGCTTAGATCGGGGTAACGAGCAGTACTTC. It encodes CASSLDRGNEQYF.